This T cell receptor (beta chain) was found in a study of T cell repertoires in cytomegalovirus infection. TCRdb processed the reads anew with MiXCR; each CDR3 protein has one entry. The profile shows 900,000 to 950,000 distinct CDR3 sequences, 30% to 40% of them singletons. To note about this clonotype: Its antigen is not known.

V dropped 2 bases and J dropped 14 bases, with 19 bases sitting between them. The CDR3 totals 14 residues. Per germline, CDR1 MNHEY and CDR2 SVGAGI. This rearrangement joins TRBV6-5 to TRBJ2-4, with D perhaps being TRBD1 or TRBD2 (5 bases each). This specimen consisted of cultured CD8+ T cells from PBMCs, obtained from culture after CMV antigen stimulation. This TCR derives from a human donor in good health (CMV status not recorded). Some clones in this sample may be carry-over from other donors' samples. The CDR3: CASSYRDGSRIKYF. Here the CDR3 DNA reads TGTGCCAGCAGTTACCGGGACGGATCACGGATTAAGTACTTC.